The 2 T cell receptor beta chains below were found in one sample sequenced in a study of regulatory dendritic cells for organ transplantation. Clones were read by immunoSEQ multiplex PCR, and TCRdb kept only the in-frame ones, dropping some. The data contain over 20,000 clones, approximately 85% of them singletons. Sorted T cells were CFSE-labeled and cultured 4 to 5 days with allogeneic regulatory or mature dendritic cells at 1:10. What these receptors recognize is not known. Sequenced material: naive CD4+ T cells from blood cultured with regulatory dendritic cells. Subset indicated: CD45RA+ naive T cells. All receptors derive from a human donor in good health.

The chain's CDR3 is CASSEGGSEQFF. As DNA, the CDR3 is TGTGCCAGCAGTGAAGGGGGGAGTGAGCAGTTCTTC. The gene calls are TRBV2 and TRBJ2-1; D possibly uses TRBD1 or TRBD2 (5 bases each). V dropped 1 base and J dropped 9 bases, with 7 bases sitting between them. Germline loops: CDR1 SNHLY, CDR2 FYNNEI. The CDR3 has 12 residues.

This clone was observed once. Sequence at one end of the junction differs from germline and may be a read error. The chain links TRBV6-5 to TRBJ1-1; D not resolved. The CDR3 runs to 15 residues. From germline, CDR1 is MNHEY and CDR2 SVGAGI. In DNA form, the CDR3 reads TGTGCCAGCAGTAACTCGTACACTATGAACACTGAAGCTTTCTTT. It yields the protein CASSNSYTMNTEAFF.